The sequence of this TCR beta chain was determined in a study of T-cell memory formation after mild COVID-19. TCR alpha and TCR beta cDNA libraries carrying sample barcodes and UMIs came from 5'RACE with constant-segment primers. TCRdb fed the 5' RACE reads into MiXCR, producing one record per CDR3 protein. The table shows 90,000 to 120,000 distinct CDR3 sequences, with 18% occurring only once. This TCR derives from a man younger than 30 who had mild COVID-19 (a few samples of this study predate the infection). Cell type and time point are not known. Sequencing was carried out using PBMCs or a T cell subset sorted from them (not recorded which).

The CDR3 region has the DNA TGTGCCATCAGTGAGTCGATACAGGGGGTCTACGAGCAGTACTTC. Its protein is CAISESIQGVYEQYF. The chain has TRBV10-3 and TRBJ2-7; 8 bases are shared with TRBD1. This CDR3 is built from 15 residues. The V gene end was trimmed by 0 bases and the J gene end by 3 bases; junction bases not matched to a gene: 4. The germline CDR1 and CDR2 sequences are ENHRY and SYGVKD.